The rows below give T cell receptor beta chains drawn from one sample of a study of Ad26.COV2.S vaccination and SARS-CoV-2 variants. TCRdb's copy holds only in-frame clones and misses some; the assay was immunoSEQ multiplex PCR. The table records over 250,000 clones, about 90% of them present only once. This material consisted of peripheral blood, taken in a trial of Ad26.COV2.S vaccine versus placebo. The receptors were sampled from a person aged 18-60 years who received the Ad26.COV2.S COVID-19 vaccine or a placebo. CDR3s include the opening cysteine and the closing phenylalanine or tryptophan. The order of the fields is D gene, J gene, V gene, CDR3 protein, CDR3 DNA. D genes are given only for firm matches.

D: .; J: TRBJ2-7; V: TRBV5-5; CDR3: CASSLLDNYEQYF; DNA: TGTGCCAGCAGCCTCCTAGACAACTACGAGCAGTACTTC
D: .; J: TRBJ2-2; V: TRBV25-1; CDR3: CASRRHGDTGELFF; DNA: TGTGCCAGCAGAAGACATGGGGACACCGGGGAGCTGTTTTTT
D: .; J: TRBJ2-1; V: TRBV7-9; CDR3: CASSSRQGGFNEQFF; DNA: TGTGCCAGCAGCTCTCGACAGGGAGGGTTCAATGAGCAGTTCTTC
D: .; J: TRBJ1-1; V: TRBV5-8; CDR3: CASSFHMGGKNTEAFF; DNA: TGTGCCAGCAGCTTTCACATGGGGGGGAAGAACACTGAAGCTTTCTTT
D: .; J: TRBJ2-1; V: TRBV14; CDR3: CASSQWVGDNEQFF; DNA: TGTGCCAGCAGCCAATGGGTAGGGGACAATGAGCAGTTCTTC
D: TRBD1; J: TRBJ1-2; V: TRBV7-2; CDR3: CASSLTGRVNYGYTF; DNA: TGTGCCAGCAGCTTGACAGGGAGGGTTAACTATGGCTACACCTTC
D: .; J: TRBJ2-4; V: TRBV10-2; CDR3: CASSETRTSKNIQYF; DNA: TGCGCCAGCAGTGAGACGAGGACCTCCAAAAACATTCAGTACTTC
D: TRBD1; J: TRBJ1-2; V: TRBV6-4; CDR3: CASSTLRGQGKYGYTF; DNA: TGTGCCAGCAGTACACTGCGTGGACAGGGAAAATATGGCTACACCTTC
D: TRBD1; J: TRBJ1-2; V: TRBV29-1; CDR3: CSVGQGQDYTF; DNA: TGCAGCGTCGGACAGGGTCAGGACTACACCTTC
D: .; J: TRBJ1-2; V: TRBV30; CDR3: CAWSLEENYGYTF; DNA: TGTGCCTGGAGTCTGGAGGAAAACTATGGCTACACCTTC